The 11 T cell receptor beta chains below were found in one sample sequenced in a study of blood T cell repertoires in COVID-19. Profiling relied on immunoSEQ multiplex PCR, and the TCRdb table lists in-frame clones only, not all of them. This sample carries 350,000 to 400,000 clones, roughly nine tenths of them seen once, and the ten largest clones take around 0.94%. Sample: PBMCs or T cells enriched from blood (not recorded which). The receptors come from a middle-aged woman who had been exposed to COVID-19.

The chain has TRBV7-2 and TRBJ2-2; 7 nucleotides align to TRBD2. The length of the CDR3 is 16 residues. After removal of 1 base from V and 0 bases from J, the junction contained 2 bases not matched to a gene. Per the germline V gene, CDR1 is SGHTA and CDR2 is FQGNSA. The CDR3 bases are TGTGCCAGCAGCTTAGTGGCGGGGGCGAACACCGGGGAGCTGTTTTTT. Its protein is CASSLVAGANTGELFF.

J is TRBJ2-2 and V is TRBV7-8; D not resolved. The CDR3 sequence is 13 residues long. Per germline, CDR1 SGHVS and CDR2 FQNEAQ. Trimming shortened V by 2 bases and J by 2 bases, and 3 bases separated the two germline ends. The CDR3 DNA follows: TGTGCCAGCAGCTTATTAAACACCGGGGAGCTGTTTTTT. It yields the protein CASSLLNTGELFF.

The chain couples TRBV5-1 to TRBJ1-1; D gene ambiguous. The CDR3 covers 12 residues. Germline V CDR1 and CDR2: SGHRS, YFSETQ. Trimming took 4 bases from V and 7 from J, leaving 11 bases between them. Here the CDR3 reads CASSLPAIEAFF. In DNA form, the CDR3 reads TGCGCCAGCAGCCTCCCCGCTATTGAAGCTTTCTTT.

J is TRBJ1-6 and V is TRBV7-3; maybe TRBD1 (6 bases). This CDR3 is 15 amino acids long. Looked up from germline, CDR1 is SGHTA and CDR2 is FQGTGA. Deletions cut 1 base from V and 8 bases from J, with 12 bases between. The CDR3 protein is CASSLKGGLDSPLHF. The CDR3 DNA sequence: TGTGCCAGCAGCTTAAAAGGGGGACTAGATTCACCCCTCCACTTT.

The CDR3, as DNA: TGTGCCAGCTCACCCATACAGGGGGCTTTGGGTAATTCACCCCTCCACTTT. This codes for CASSPIQGALGNSPLHF. The rearrangement links TRBV18 to TRBJ1-6; TRBD1 matches at 9 bases. With 3 bases clipped from V and 6 bases from J, the junction kept 9 bases outside the gene matches. The germline gives CDR1 KGHSH, CDR2 LQKENI. The CDR3 loop spans 17 amino acids.

This clone was found once. V and J are TRBV5-6 and TRBJ1-1; weak D call: TRBD1 (6 bases). The CDR3 covers 16 residues. Trimming cost V 3 bases and J 2 bases, with 17 bases left between them. Germline V gives CDR1 SGHDT, CDR2 YYEEEE. The chain's CDR3 is CASSSGQLRRNTEAFF. CDR3 nucleotide sequence: TGTGCCAGCAGCTCCGGACAGTTAAGGCGAAACACTGAAGCTTTCTTT.

This sequence joins TRBV3-1 (or the pseudogene TRBV3-2) and TRBJ1-2; possible D gene TRBD1, 5 bases. V was cut by 3 bases and J by 4 bases, with 15 bases left in between. Germline CDR1 reads LGHDT; CDR2 reads YNNKEL (reference sequence). The CDR3 is 15 amino acids. This CDR3 is CASSQKADSSYGYTF. In nucleotides, the CDR3 is TGTGCCAGCAGCCAGAAGGCCGACAGCTCCTATGGCTACACCTTC.

For this clone: Other DNA sequences in this specimen translate into the identical CDR3. This rearrangement joins TRBV6-5 to TRBJ1-1; D is possibly TRBD1 (5 bases). Deletions cut 6 bases from V and 0 bases from J, with 5 bases between. Germline loops: CDR1 MNHEY, CDR2 SVGAGI. This CDR3 contains 12 residues. The DNA for the CDR3 is TGTGCCAGCAGGACAGTGAACACTGAAGCTTTCTTT. Encoded protein: CASRTVNTEAFF.

Comments on this clone: The sample has other DNA sequences that encode this CDR3 too. This chain connects TRBV18 to TRBJ1-5; 8 bases fit TRBD1. The length of the CDR3 is 14 residues. CDR1 and CDR2 (germline): KGHSH, LQKENI. Trimming removed 2 bases from V and 7 bases from J; junction bases left unmatched: 4. The CDR3 coding sequence is TGTGCCAGCTCACCAGGACAGGGTGGACAGCCCCAGCATTTT. It encodes CASSPGQGGQPQHF.

The genes are TRBV6-5 and TRBJ2-3; D is unclear. This CDR3 is 14 amino acids long. In germline, CDR1 is MNHEY, CDR2 SVGAGI. V was shortened by 4 bases and J by 2 bases, with 10 bases between the two germline ends. This chain's CDR3 is CASSLTPNTDTQYF. In DNA form, the CDR3 reads TGTGCCAGCAGTTTGACACCGAACACAGATACGCAGTATTTT.

This chain joins TRBV19 and TRBJ1-5; D unresolved. The CDR3 loop spans 14 amino acids. Trimming left V 3 bases short and J 1 base short, with 7 bases between. Germline assignment: CDR1 LNHDA and CDR2 SQIVND (reference sequence). CDR3 sequence (DNA): TGTGCCAGTAGTATCGGTTCGAGCAATCAGCCCCAGCATTTT. Amino acids: CASSIGSSNQPQHF.